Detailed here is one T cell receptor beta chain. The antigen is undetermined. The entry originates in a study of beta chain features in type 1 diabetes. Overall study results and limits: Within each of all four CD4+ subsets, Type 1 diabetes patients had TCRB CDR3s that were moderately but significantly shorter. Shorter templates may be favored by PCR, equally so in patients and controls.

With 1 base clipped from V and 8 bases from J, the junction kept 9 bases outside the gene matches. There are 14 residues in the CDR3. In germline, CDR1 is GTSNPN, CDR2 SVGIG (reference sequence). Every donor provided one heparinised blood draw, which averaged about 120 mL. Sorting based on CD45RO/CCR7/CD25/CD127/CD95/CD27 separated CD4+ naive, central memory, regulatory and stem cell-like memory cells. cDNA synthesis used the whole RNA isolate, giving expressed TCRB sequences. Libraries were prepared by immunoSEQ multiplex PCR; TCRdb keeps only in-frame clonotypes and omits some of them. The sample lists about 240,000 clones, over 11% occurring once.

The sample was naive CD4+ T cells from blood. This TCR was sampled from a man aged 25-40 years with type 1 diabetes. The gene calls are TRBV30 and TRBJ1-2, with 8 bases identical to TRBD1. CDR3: CAWSGTGWGRGYTF. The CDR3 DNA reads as TGTGCCTGGAGTGGGACAGGGTGGGGGAGAGGCTACACCTTC.